This T cell receptor (beta chain) is drawn from a study of tumor-infiltrating lymphocytes in oesophageal squamous cell carcinoma. TCRdb recomputed calls from the PCR reads with MiXCR, one row per CDR3 protein. The sample consists of approximately 12,000 distinct CDR3 sequences, more than 40% of them appearing once. There are a few counts of this clonotype. Germline CDR1 and CDR2: LGHNA and YSLEER. This CDR3 has 16 residues. The V end lost 0 bases, the J end lost 7 bases, and 17 bases lay between the germline ends. The sequence was obtained from a male donor with esophageal squamous cell carcinoma. Sequencing was done on a sample of normal esophageal tissue next to the tumor. The V call is TRBV4-3, the J call TRBJ2-3; D may be TRBD2 (5 bases). The CDR3 spells CASSQDRAVPGNTQYF. CDR3 nucleotide sequence: TGCGCCAGCAGCCAAGATCGAGCGGTCCCTGGAAATACGCAGTATTTT.